This T cell receptor (beta chain) was observed in a study of T-cell reconstitution after alpha-beta-depleted transplantation in children. Study findings and constraints: About two months after transplant, alpha-beta T cells reportedly came from several hundred expanded graft clones.

This clonotype came up many times. The antigen remains unidentified. Trimming stripped 5 bases from V and 5 bases from J, with 9 bases between. The V gene's germline CDR1 is SQVTM and CDR2 ANQGSEA. CDR3 length equals 11 residues. This sample's TCRbeta library carried unique molecular identifier barcodes. TCRdb re-analysed the PCR reads in MiXCR, keeping a single row per CDR3 protein. The table shows 600,000 or so distinct CDR3 sequences, with about 23% occurring only once. The chain joins TRBV29-1 to TRBJ2-5; a possible D gene is TRBD1 (6 bases). This receptor was obtained from a boy in the first two years of life who had a stem cell transplant for acute myeloid leukemia, so the T cells may come from the graft donor. Sequencing was performed on PBMCs, mostly from graft donor cells, taken 360 days after TCRalphabeta/CD19-depleted stem cell transplant. CDR3: CSVSRGETQYF. In nucleotides, the CDR3 is TGCAGCGTTAGCAGGGGTGAGACCCAGTACTTC.